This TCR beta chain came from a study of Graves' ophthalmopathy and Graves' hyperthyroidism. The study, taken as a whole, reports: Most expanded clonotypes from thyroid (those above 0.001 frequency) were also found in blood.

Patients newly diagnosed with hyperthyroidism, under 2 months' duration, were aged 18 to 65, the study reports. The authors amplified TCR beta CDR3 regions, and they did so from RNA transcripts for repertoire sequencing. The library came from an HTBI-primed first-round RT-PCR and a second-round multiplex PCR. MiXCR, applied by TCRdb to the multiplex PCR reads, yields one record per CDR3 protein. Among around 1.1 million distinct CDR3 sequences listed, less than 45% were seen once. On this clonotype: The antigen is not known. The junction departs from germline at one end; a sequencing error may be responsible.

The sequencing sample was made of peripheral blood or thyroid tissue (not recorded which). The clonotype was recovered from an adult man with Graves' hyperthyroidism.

Here the CDR3 reads CAISLPRGVNTEAFF. CDR3 nucleotides: TGTGCCATCAGTCTTCCGAGGGGGGTGAACACTGAAGCTTTCTTT. The V gene is TRBV6-1, the J gene TRBJ1-1; TRBD1 is a possible D gene (6 bases). The CDR3 is 15 amino acids. Germline-derived CDR1 and CDR2 are MNHNS and SASEGT.